The rows below give T cell receptor beta chains drawn from one sample of a study of a mutant IDH1 vaccine in newly diagnosed glioma. No cognate antigen is known for these TCRs. TCRdb keeps only in-frame clones here, not all; method: immunoSEQ multiplex PCR. The sample records 110,000 or so clones, 90% being singletons. This sample comprised PBMCs, obtained from a glioma patient whose treatment included an IDH1 peptide vaccine. The receptor set was obtained from a woman aged 45 to 65 with glioma. Each CDR3 is given with its conserved first and last residue. A D gene is named only where the DNA matches it firmly. Clone size is shown for a subset of rows, as once, few, many or a class of expanded clone.

size | D | J | V | CDR3 | DNA
once | . | TRBJ1-2 | TRBV21-1 | CASSRDRNYGYTF | TGTGCCAGCAGCAGAGACAGGAACTATGGCTACACCTTC
. | . | TRBJ2-7 | TRBV7-9 | CASSSRGGYEQYF | TGTGCCAGCAGCTCCCGAGGAGGCTACGAGCAGTACTTC
once | TRBD1 | TRBJ1-2 | TRBV7-9 | CASSSWSDRGTYGYTF | TGTGCCAGCAGCTCATGGTCCGACAGGGGGACCTATGGCTACACCTTC
. | . | TRBJ1-2 | TRBV18 | CASSPRARGNYGYTF | TGTGCCAGCTCACCACGAGCTCGGGGGAACTATGGCTACACCTTC
. | TRBD2 | TRBJ2-5 | TRBV6-6 | CASSKWTSGDQETQYF | TGTGCCAGCAGTAAATGGACTAGCGGGGACCAAGAGACCCAGTACTTC
. | . | TRBJ2-3 | TRBV5-1 | CASSLGGDIDTQYF | TGCGCCAGCAGCTTAGGGGGGGATATAGATACGCAGTATTTT
. | . | TRBJ2-7 | TRBV11-2 | CASSYRYEQYF | TGTGCCAGCAGTTACAGGTACGAGCAGTACTTC
. | . | TRBJ1-1 | TRBV2 | CASSVGTEAFF | TGTGCCAGCAGCGTTGGGACTGAAGCTTTCTTT
few | TRBD2 | TRBJ2-5 | TRBV25-1 | CASSAPGLAGGGKTQYF | TGTGCCAGCAGTGCACCGGGACTAGCGGGAGGGGGGAAGACCCAGTACTTC
. | . | TRBJ1-6 | TRBV6-6 | CAAGTTYNSPLHF | TGTGCCGCGGGGACAACCTATAATTCACCCCTCCACTTT
. | . | TRBJ2-5 | TRBV4-1 | CASSLGRGLDSGTQYF | TGCGCCAGCAGCCTAGGCAGGGGATTGGACAGTGGGACCCAGTACTTC
. | . | TRBJ1-3 | TRBV5-6 | CASRARRSGNTIYF | TGTGCCAGCAGGGCTCGCCGCTCTGGAAACACCATATATTTT
. | . | TRBJ1-1 | TRBV7-9 | CASSPSPWNTEAFF | TGTGCCAGCAGCCCGTCTCCATGGAACACTGAAGCTTTCTTT
once | TRBD2 | TRBJ2-1 | TRBV5-1 | CASSLELAGGGNEQFF | TGCGCCAGCAGCTTGGAACTAGCGGGAGGAGGGAATGAGCAGTTCTTC
. | TRBD1 | TRBJ1-1 | TRBV6-5 | CASSQTGVNTEAFF | TGTGCCAGCAGTCAGACAGGGGTGAACACTGAAGCTTTCTTT
. | TRBD1 | TRBJ1-5 | TRBV5-1 | CASSLGTGKGQPQHF | TGCGCCAGCAGCTTGGGGACAGGGAAGGGTCAGCCCCAGCATTTT
. | TRBD1 | TRBJ2-7 | TRBV6-5 | CASSYSGQGASYEQYF | TGTGCCAGCAGTTACTCCGGACAGGGAGCCTCCTACGAGCAGTACTTC
. | . | TRBJ1-1 | TRBV5-1 | CASSSDTMNIEAFF | TGCGCCAGCAGCTCAGACACGATGAACATTGAAGCTTTCTTT
. | . | TRBJ1-2 | TRBV5-1 | CASSYSYGYTF | TGCGCCAGCAGCTACAGTTATGGCTACACCTTC
. | . | TRBJ2-7 | TRBV5-6 | CASSLSRLRGGTYEQYF | TGTGCCAGCAGCTTGTCTCGTTTAAGGGGGGGGACCTACGAGCAGTACTTC
. | TRBD1 | TRBJ1-1 | TRBV6-4 | CASMTGRTEAFF | TGTGCCAGCATGACAGGGCGCACTGAAGCTTTCTTT
. | TRBD2 | TRBJ2-3 | TRBV10-3 | CAISANGRATDTQYF | TGTGCCATCAGTGCGAACGGGAGGGCGACAGATACGCAGTATTTT
once | TRBD2 | TRBJ2-3 | TRBV4-1 | CASSLKSGRFEYF | TGCGCCAGCAGCCTTAAGAGCGGGAGGTTCGAGTATTTT
once | TRBD1 | TRBJ2-2 | TRBV7-6 | CASSNMGQGASIGGELFF | TGTGCCAGCAGTAACATGGGACAGGGGGCCTCAATAGGAGGGGAGCTGTTTTTT
few | . | TRBJ1-5 | TRBV6-4 | CASSHQPNQPQHF | TGTGCCAGCAGTCATCAACCTAATCAGCCCCAGCATTTT
once | . | TRBJ2-7 | TRBV6-1 | CASTRDGTYEQYF | TGTGCCAGCACACGGGACGGTACCTACGAGCAGTACTTC
. | . | TRBJ2-7 | TRBV9 | CASSVDRAGTYEQYF | TGTGCCAGCAGCGTAGATAGGGCGGGAACTTACGAGCAGTACTTC
. | . | TRBJ1-5 | TRBV10-3 | CAISESGWPQHF | TGTGCCATCAGTGAGTCCGGTTGGCCCCAGCATTTT
. | . | TRBJ2-7 | TRBV10-2 | CASSDPPRDTTYEQYF | TGCGCCAGCAGCGACCCCCCCAGGGACACAACCTACGAGCAGTACTTC
. | . | TRBJ2-7 | TRBV11-2 | CASRPMVDAFYEQYF | TGTGCCAGCAGACCGATGGTCGATGCATTCTACGAGCAGTACTTC
. | . | TRBJ2-5 | TRBV19 | CASTGNPRGETQYF | TGTGCCAGTACTGGTAATCCGAGGGGAGAGACCCAGTACTTC
. | . | TRBJ1-6 | TRBV5-1 | CASSLDSYPNSPLHF | TGCGCCAGCAGCTTGGACAGTTACCCCAATTCACCCCTCCACTTT
. | . | TRBJ1-1 | TRBV7-8 | CASSLSDTEAFF | TGTGCCAGCAGCTTAAGTGATACTGAAGCTTTCTTT
. | . | TRBJ2-4 | TRBV6-5 | CASSSSSLAKNIQYF | TGTGCCAGCAGTTCCTCTTCGCTAGCCAAAAACATTCAGTACTTC
. | TRBD2 | TRBJ2-7 | TRBV5-1 | CASSFGLAAYEQYF | TGCGCCAGCAGCTTTGGACTAGCGGCCTACGAGCAGTACTTC
. | . | TRBJ2-6 | TRBV7-3 | CASSRRQFLSGANVLTF | TGTGCCAGCAGCCGAAGACAGTTCCTCTCTGGGGCCAACGTCCTGACTTTC
once | . | TRBJ1-1 | TRBV28 | CASTPGGGMAEAFF | TGTGCCAGCACCCCCGGTGGAGGGATGGCTGAAGCTTTCTTT
. | TRBD1 | TRBJ1-2 | TRBV29-1 | CSVLPGQGYGYTF | TGCAGCGTTTTGCCGGGACAGGGTTATGGCTACACCTTC
. | . | TRBJ2-4 | TRBV21-1 | CASSTRQEKIKNIQYF | TGTGCCAGCAGCACCCGACAGGAGAAGATTAAAAACATTCAGTACTTC
once | . | TRBJ1-2 | TRBV28 | CASSPSWRYGYTF | TGTGCCAGCAGTCCCTCCTGGAGATATGGCTACACCTTC
. | TRBD2 | TRBJ2-7 | TRBV5-1 | CASSSSYAGEDEQYF | TGCGCCAGCAGCTCCTCGTATGCGGGGGAGGACGAGCAGTACTTC
. | . | TRBJ2-1 | TRBV27 | CASSSRTFYNEQFF | TGTGCCAGCAGTTCACGGACTTTCTACAATGAGCAGTTCTTC
. | TRBD2 | TRBJ2-2 | TRBV7-6 | CASSFTSGVTGELFF | TGTGCCAGCAGCTTTACTAGCGGAGTCACCGGGGAGCTGTTTTTT
. | . | TRBJ2-5 | TRBV28 | CASHRPNQETQYF | TGTGCCAGCCACCGGCCGAACCAAGAGACCCAGTACTTC
once | . | TRBJ2-1 | TRBV20-1 | CSAPSGYEQFF | TGCAGTGCGCCGTCGGGCTATGAGCAGTTCTTC
few | TRBD2 | TRBJ2-5 | TRBV9 | CASSRGLAGGVKETQYF | TGTGCCAGCAGCAGAGGACTAGCGGGAGGAGTGAAGGAGACCCAGTACTTC
. | . | TRBJ1-6 | TRBV15 | CATSSDRSNSPLHF | TGTGCCACCAGCTCGGACAGATCTAATTCACCCCTCCACTTT
. | . | TRBJ1-5 | TRBV7-2 | CASSLVGHQPQHF | TGTGCCAGCAGCTTAGTAGGTCATCAGCCCCAGCATTTT
. | TRBD1 | TRBJ2-7 | TRBV7-2 | CASSSQGAGYEQYF | TGTGCCAGCAGCTCACAGGGGGCAGGCTACGAGCAGTACTTC
once | . | TRBJ2-7 | TRBV4-2 | CASSQDRGPYEQYF | TGTGCCAGCAGCCAAGATCGGGGGCCCTACGAGCAGTACTTC
. | TRBD1 | TRBJ2-7 | TRBV11-2 | CASSQPAQGARDEQYF | TGTGCCAGCAGCCAGCCCGCGCAGGGGGCGCGCGACGAGCAGTACTTC
. | . | TRBJ2-5 | TRBV11-1 | CASSFAGETQYF | TGTGCCAGCAGCTTCGCAGGAGAGACCCAGTACTTC
. | . | TRBJ2-7 | TRBV7-9 | CASSPVGSWDEQYF | TGTGCCAGCAGCCCCGTCGGGAGCTGGGACGAGCAGTACTTC
. | TRBD2 | TRBJ2-7 | TRBV19 | CASSPRTSYEQYF | TGTGCCAGTAGTCCCCGGACTAGCTACGAGCAGTACTTC